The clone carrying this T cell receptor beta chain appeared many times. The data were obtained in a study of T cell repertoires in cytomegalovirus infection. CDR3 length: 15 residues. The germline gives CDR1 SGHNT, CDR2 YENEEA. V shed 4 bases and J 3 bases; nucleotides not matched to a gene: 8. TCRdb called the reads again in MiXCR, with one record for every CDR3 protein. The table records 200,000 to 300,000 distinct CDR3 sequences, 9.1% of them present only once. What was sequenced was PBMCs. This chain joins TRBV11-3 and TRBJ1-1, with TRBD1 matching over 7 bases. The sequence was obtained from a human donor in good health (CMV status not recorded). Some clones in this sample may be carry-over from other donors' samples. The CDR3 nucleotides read TGTGCCAGCAGCTCCACAGACAGGGTGTACACTGAAGCTTTCTTT. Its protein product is CASSSTDRVYTEAFF. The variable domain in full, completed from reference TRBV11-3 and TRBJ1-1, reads EAGVVQSPRYKIIEKKQPVAFWCNPISGHNTLYWYLQNLGQGPELLIRYENEEAVDDSQLPKDRFSAERLKGVDSTLKIQPAELGDSAVYLCASSSTDRVYTEAFFGQGTRLTVV.